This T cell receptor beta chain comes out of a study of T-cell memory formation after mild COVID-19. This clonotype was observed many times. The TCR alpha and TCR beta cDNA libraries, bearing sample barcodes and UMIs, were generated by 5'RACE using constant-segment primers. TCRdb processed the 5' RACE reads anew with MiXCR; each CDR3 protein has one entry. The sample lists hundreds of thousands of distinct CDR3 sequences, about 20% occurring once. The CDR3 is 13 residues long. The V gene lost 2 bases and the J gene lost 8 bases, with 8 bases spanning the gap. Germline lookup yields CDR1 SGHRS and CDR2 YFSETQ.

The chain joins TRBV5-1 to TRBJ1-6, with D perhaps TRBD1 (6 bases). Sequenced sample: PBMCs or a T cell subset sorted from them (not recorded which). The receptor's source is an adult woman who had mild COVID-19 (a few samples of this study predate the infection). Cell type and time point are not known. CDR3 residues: CASSLGGDSPLHF. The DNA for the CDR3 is TGCGCCAGCAGCTTAGGGGGAGATTCACCCCTCCACTTT. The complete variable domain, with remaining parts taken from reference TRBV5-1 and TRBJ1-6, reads KAGVTQTPRYLIKTRGQQVTLSCSPISGHRSVSWYQQTPGQGLQFLFEYFSETQRNKGNFPGRFSGRQFSNSRSEMNVSTLELGDSALYLCASSLGGDSPLHFGNGTRLTVT.